These T cell receptor beta chains were read from a single sample in a study of metastatic and nonmetastatic thyroid tumors. Through MiXCR, TCRdb re-clonotyped the PCR reads. The sample consists of approximately 20,000 clones, about 15% of them appearing once. Input material: blood. The receptors were gathered from a male donor with papillary thyroid cancer or a benign thyroid nodule (not recorded which). Some clones in this sample may be carry-over from other donors' samples. Both conserved end residues are part of each CDR3. A D gene is named only where the DNA matches it firmly. Rows give clone size only sometimes, using once, few, many, or a class for an expanded clone.

CDR3aa	CDR3nt	len	j_gene	v_gene	d_gene	abundance
CASSPYRDISYEQYF	TGCGCCAGCAGCCCCTACCGGGACATCTCCTACGAGCAGTACTTC	15	TRBJ2-7	TRBV4-3	.	.
CSVERTGTDTQYF	TGCAGCGTTGAAAGGACAGGCACAGATACGCAGTATTTT	13	TRBJ2-3	TRBV29-1	.	many
CASSRAGTAGEKLFF	TGTGCCAGCAGTCGCGCCGGGACAGCGGGTGAAAAACTGTTTTTT	15	TRBJ1-4	TRBV27	TRBD1	many
CASSNHNSGGGPMFREQFF	TGTGCCAGCAGCAATCATAATTCTGGAGGGGGCCCCATGTTTCGGGAGCAGTTCTTC	19	TRBJ2-1	TRBV7-2	.	many
CASSLRLGRTGGTEAFF	TGTGCCAGCAGTTTACGACTCGGAAGAACAGGGGGGACTGAAGCTTTCTTT	17	TRBJ1-1	TRBV28	TRBD1	few
CASSLGMTGASNQPQHF	TGTGCCAGCAGCTTGGGGATGACAGGGGCCAGCAATCAGCCCCAGCATTTT	17	TRBJ1-5	TRBV7-8	TRBD1	.
CASSYPSSWEQFF	TGTGCCAGCAGTTACCCCAGCTCATGGGAGCAGTTCTTC	13	TRBJ2-1	TRBV6-6	.	many
CASNAMGAINEQFF	TGCGCCAGTAACGCCATGGGGGCGATTAATGAGCAGTTCTTC	14	TRBJ2-1	TRBV4-1	.	medium-sized
CSARRVREPYEQYF	TGCAGTGCTAGAAGGGTGCGGGAGCCCTACGAGCAGTACTTC	14	TRBJ2-7	TRBV20-1	TRBD2	.
CAWRPLAGGPGGQYF	TGTGCCTGGAGACCTCTAGCGGGAGGGCCGGGGGGGCAGTACTTC	15	TRBJ2-7	TRBV30	TRBD2	many
CASSVAVVSETEAFF	TGTGCCAGCAGCGTAGCTGTTGTGAGTGAAACTGAAGCTTTCTTT	15	TRBJ1-1	TRBV9	.	.
CASSGRGRGEQYF	TGTGCCAGCAGTGGCAGGGGGCGCGGCGAGCAGTACTTC	13	TRBJ2-7	TRBV6-1	TRBD1	medium-sized
CASSFKGRDQPQHF	TGTGCCAGCAGCTTTAAGGGCCGAGATCAGCCCCAGCATTTT	14	TRBJ1-5	TRBV7-2	.	many
CASSQRGRGTGELFF	TGTGCCAGCAGCCAACGGGGGCGTGGGACCGGGGAGCTGTTTTTT	15	TRBJ2-2	TRBV3-1	.	many
CASTTSCTDTQYF	TGTGCCAGCACGACTAGTTGCACAGATACGCAGTATTTT	13	TRBJ2-3	TRBV11-2	.	.
CASRSTGFYEQFF	TGTGCCAGCAGATCGACAGGGTTCTATGAGCAGTTCTTC	13	TRBJ2-1	TRBV12-3/TRBV12-4	TRBD1	many
CASSPQETQYF	TGTGCCAGCAGCCCACAAGAGACCCAGTACTTC	11	TRBJ2-5	TRBV7-2	.	many
CSAGKREGGDTQYF	TGCAGTGCAGGGAAGCGGGAGGGGGGGGATACGCAGTATTTT	14	TRBJ2-3	TRBV20-1	TRBD2	many
CASSRDRVSNNSPLHF	TGCGCCAGCAGCCGGGACAGGGTTTCTAATAATTCACCCCTCCACTTT	16	TRBJ1-6	TRBV4-3	TRBD1	medium-sized
CASSSPEMTGQGRHTQYF	TGTGCCAGCAGCTCGCCGGAAATGACGGGACAGGGTAGGCATACGCAGTATTTT	18	TRBJ2-3	TRBV7-9	TRBD1	medium-sized
CASSPTGRNTEAFF	TGTGCCAGCTCCCCAACAGGGAGGAACACTGAAGCTTTCTTT	14	TRBJ1-1	TRBV18	.	many
CASSLTDTNTEAFF	TGTGCCAGCAGCCTAACAGACACCAACACTGAAGCTTTCTTT	14	TRBJ1-1	TRBV6-1	.	medium-sized
CASSRTDRGGGFTEAFF	TGTGCCAGTAGTCGGACTGACAGGGGAGGCGGTTTCACTGAAGCTTTCTTT	17	TRBJ1-1	TRBV19	TRBD1	.
CASSRQLSGANVLTF	TGTGCCAGCAGCAGACAGTTGTCTGGGGCCAACGTCCTGACTTTC	15	TRBJ2-6	TRBV11-2	.	.
CATSDRVGQPQHF	TGTGCCACCAGTGACCGAGTAGGGCAGCCCCAGCATTTT	13	TRBJ1-5	TRBV24-1	.	many
CAWSVRGTGFYGYTF	TGTGCCTGGAGTGTACGAGGGACAGGTTTTTATGGCTACACCTTC	15	TRBJ1-2	TRBV30	TRBD1	.
CASSLGSSYNEQFF	TGCGCCAGCAGCCTCGGGAGCTCCTACAATGAGCAGTTCTTC	14	TRBJ2-1	TRBV5-1	.	many
CASSFSETQYF	TGCGCCAGCAGCTTCTCCGAGACCCAGTACTTC	11	TRBJ2-5	TRBV5-1	.	many
CAISESQDWDTQYF	TGTGCCATCAGTGAGTCTCAGGATTGGGATACGCAGTATTTT	14	TRBJ2-3	TRBV10-3	.	many
CSAAEGPDTQYF	TGCAGTGCTGCGGAGGGGCCAGATACGCAGTATTTT	12	TRBJ2-3	TRBV20-1	.	many
CSARPSTSGAFLSSGANVLTF	TGCAGTGCTAGACCCTCTACTAGCGGGGCTTTTTTGAGCTCTGGGGCCAACGTCCTGACTTTC	21	TRBJ2-6	TRBV20-1	TRBD2	many
CAWSLLGNPEGPDTEAFF	TGTGCCTGGAGCCTTCTAGGGAACCCTGAAGGCCCTGACACTGAAGCTTTCTTT	18	TRBJ1-1	TRBV30	.	.
CSAGDPGMNTEAFF	TGCAGTGCTGGAGATCCAGGCATGAACACTGAAGCTTTCTTT	14	TRBJ1-1	TRBV20-1	.	.
CASKTGGGLPGNTIYF	TGTGCCAGCAAAACCGGCGGGGGCCTGCCTGGAAACACCATATATTTT	16	TRBJ1-3	TRBV7-8	.	many
CASSLRYETDTQYF	TGTGCCAGCAGCCTAAGATATGAGACAGATACGCAGTATTTT	14	TRBJ2-3	TRBV6-4	.	.
CSARDSQAYEQYF	TGCAGTGCTAGAGATTCACAAGCCTACGAGCAGTACTTC	13	TRBJ2-7	TRBV20-1	.	.
CATTGQGDYGYTF	TGTGCCACCACGGGACAGGGTGACTATGGCTACACCTTC	13	TRBJ1-2	TRBV27	TRBD1	many
CASSVGHLSGNTIYF	TGCGCCAGCAGCGTGGGACATCTCTCTGGAAACACCATATATTTT	15	TRBJ1-3	TRBV5-1	.	many
CASSPREGVYGYTF	TGTGCCAGCAGCCCCCGAGAAGGGGTCTATGGCTACACCTTC	14	TRBJ1-2	TRBV19	.	.
CSARGSGGLTYEQYF	TGCAGTGCTAGAGGCAGCGGGGGCCTAACCTACGAGCAGTACTTC	15	TRBJ2-7	TRBV20-1	TRBD2	.
CSAIPIDREVKGGYTF	TGCAGTGCTATCCCTATTGACAGGGAGGTTAAAGGTGGCTACACCTTC	16	TRBJ1-2	TRBV20-1	TRBD1	.
CASSPDGGVNQPQHF	TGCGCCAGCAGCCCGGATGGGGGGGTCAATCAGCCCCAGCATTTT	15	TRBJ1-5	TRBV4-1	.	large
CASSQMSSGRAHSYEQYF	TGTGCCAGCAGCCAAATGTCTAGCGGGAGGGCTCACTCCTACGAGCAGTACTTC	18	TRBJ2-7	TRBV4-2	TRBD2	.
CSARDLQVWEDTQYF	TGCAGTGCTAGAGATCTGCAGGTTTGGGAAGATACGCAGTATTTT	15	TRBJ2-3	TRBV20-1	.	.
CASSRDSRTGELFF	TGTGCCAGCTCACGGGACAGCCGCACCGGGGAGCTGTTTTTT	14	TRBJ2-2	TRBV18	TRBD1	many
CASRAGGAGQGSARGQETQYF	TGTGCCAGCAGAGCCGGGGGGGCGGGACAGGGATCGGCGCGGGGCCAAGAGACCCAGTACTTC	21	TRBJ2-5	TRBV28	.	.
CSAPRRGQIRSTEAFF	TGCAGTGCCCCCAGGAGGGGTCAAATAAGAAGTACTGAAGCTTTCTTT	16	TRBJ1-1	TRBV20-1	.	many
CASRSDRANYGYTF	TGTGCCAGCAGATCGGACAGGGCTAACTATGGCTACACCTTC	14	TRBJ1-2	TRBV28	TRBD1	many
CASKQGQGETQYF	TGTGCCAGCAAACAGGGGCAGGGGGAGACCCAGTACTTC	13	TRBJ2-5	TRBV2	TRBD1	many
CASSEPGQGYGYTF	TGTGCCAGCAGTGAACCGGGACAGGGCTATGGCTACACCTTC	14	TRBJ1-2	TRBV6-1	TRBD1	medium-sized
CASSEEGDEKLFF	TGTGCCAGCAGTGAGGAGGGGGATGAAAAACTGTTTTTT	13	TRBJ1-4	TRBV2	.	many
CASSTRLAGGVTGELFF	TGTGCCAGCAGCACCCGACTAGCGGGAGGGGTAACCGGGGAGCTGTTTTTT	17	TRBJ2-2	TRBV4-2	TRBD2	many
CASSRGAGGRVETQYF	TGTGCCAGCAGCCGAGGGGCGGGAGGGCGAGTGGAGACCCAGTACTTC	16	TRBJ2-5	TRBV7-2	TRBD2	many
CASSSPGLAGGPYNEQFF	TGCGCCAGCAGCTCGCCGGGACTAGCGGGAGGGCCTTACAATGAGCAGTTCTTC	18	TRBJ2-1	TRBV5-1	TRBD2	medium-sized
CASSLWTTSGRGTDTQYF	TGTGCCAGCAGTTTATGGACCACTAGCGGGAGGGGCACAGATACGCAGTATTTT	18	TRBJ2-3	TRBV28	TRBD2	many
CASSPTDAFYEQYF	TGTGCCAGCAGTCCGACGGACGCTTTCTACGAGCAGTACTTC	14	TRBJ2-7	TRBV28	.	many
CASSESLAGGAEYF	TGCGCCAGCAGTGAGTCGTTGGCGGGGGGGGCTGAGTACTTC	14	TRBJ2-5	TRBV10-2	TRBD2	many
CASSHDGGPSNQPQHF	TGCGCCAGCAGCCATGACGGGGGACCATCCAATCAGCCCCAGCATTTT	16	TRBJ1-5	TRBV4-1	.	many
CSARDRLAGGWNTGELFF	TGCAGTGCTAGAGATCGGCTAGCGGGAGGGTGGAACACCGGGGAGCTGTTTTTT	18	TRBJ2-2	TRBV20-1	TRBD2	medium-sized